The clone carrying this T cell receptor beta chain was counted many times. Its antigen is undetermined. Researchers amplified the TCR beta CDR3 regions from RNA transcripts. HTBI primers were used for first-round RT-PCR of the TCR CDR3. MiXCR, run by TCRdb on the multiplex PCR reads, gives a single entry per CDR3 protein. Counted here are around 610,000 distinct CDR3 sequences, about 15% occurring once; the ten biggest clones make up about 3.9%. The data derive from a study of T cells in Graves' hyperthyroidism and ophthalmopathy. Whole-study findings and limits: Model predictions of ophthalmopathy came a median around 6.5 months before onset.

Enrolled ophthalmopathy patients presented with a Clinical Activity Score of at least 3, a NOSPECS grade of at least 4, and disease duration under 3 months. Based on clinical symptoms, serum thyroxine and TRAb, thyroid ultrasound and orbital computed tomography, diagnoses were reached. V gave up 6 bases and J gave up 0 bases; unmatched junction bases: 5. The CDR3 runs to 15 residues. Germline V gene lookup returns CDR1 DFQATT and CDR2 SNEGSKA (reference sequence). The specimen sequenced was blood. The chain recombines TRBV20-1 with TRBJ2-4, with 10 bases lining up with TRBD2. This TCR derives from a woman between 40 and 55 years old with Graves' ophthalmopathy. CDR3 coding DNA: TGCAGTGCGACAGCGGGAGGGGGAGCCAAAAACATTCAGTACTTC. It translates to CSATAGGGAKNIQYF.